This T cell receptor (beta chain) was captured in a study of neurological immune-mediated disorders. With regard to this clonotype: A read error may explain this, as a much larger clone is one base away.

TCRdb re-analysed the 5' RACE reads in MiXCR, keeping a single row per CDR3 protein. The sample has 70,000 to 90,000 distinct CDR3 sequences; over 4.5% are singletons. CDR3 length: 13 residues. Germline values: CDR1 SGHRS, CDR2 YFSETQ. Time point reported: longitudinal time-point 2. This TCR was sampled from a woman aged 55-70 years with multiple sclerosis. The chain carries TRBV5-1 and TRBJ2-7; D perhaps matches TRBD1 (5 bases). What was sequenced was PBMCs. CDR3 sequence: CASSTLQEGERYF. The CDR3 DNA is TGCGCCAGCAGCACCCTACAGGAAGGCGAGCGGTACTTC. The entire variable domain, with the rest obtained from reference TRBV5-1 and TRBJ2-7, is as follows: KAGVTQTPRYLIKTRGQQVTLSCSPISGHRSVSWYQQTPGQGLQFLFEYFSETQRNKGNFPGRFSGRQFSNSRSEMNVSTLELGDSALYLCASSTLQEGERYFGPGTRLTVT.